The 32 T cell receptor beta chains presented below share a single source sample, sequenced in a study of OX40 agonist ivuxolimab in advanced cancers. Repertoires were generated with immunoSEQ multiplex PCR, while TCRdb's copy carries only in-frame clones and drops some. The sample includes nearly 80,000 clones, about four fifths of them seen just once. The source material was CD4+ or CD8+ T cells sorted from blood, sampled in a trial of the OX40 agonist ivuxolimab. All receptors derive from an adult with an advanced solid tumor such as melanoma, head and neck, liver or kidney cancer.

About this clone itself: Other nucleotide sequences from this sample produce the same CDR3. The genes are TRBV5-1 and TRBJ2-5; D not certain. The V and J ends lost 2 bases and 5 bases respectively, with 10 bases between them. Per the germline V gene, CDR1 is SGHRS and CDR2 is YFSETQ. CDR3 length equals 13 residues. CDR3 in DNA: TGCGCCAGCAGCTTCGTGTTTGGGGAGACCCAGTACTTC. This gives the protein CASSFVFGETQYF.

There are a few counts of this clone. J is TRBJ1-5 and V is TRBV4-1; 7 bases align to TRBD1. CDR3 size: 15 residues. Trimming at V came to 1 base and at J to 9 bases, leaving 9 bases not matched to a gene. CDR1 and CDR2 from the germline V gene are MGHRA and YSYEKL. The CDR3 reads CASSQAGGGEGPQHF. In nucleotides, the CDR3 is TGCGCCAGCAGCCAAGCGGGAGGGGGCGAAGGGCCCCAGCATTTT.

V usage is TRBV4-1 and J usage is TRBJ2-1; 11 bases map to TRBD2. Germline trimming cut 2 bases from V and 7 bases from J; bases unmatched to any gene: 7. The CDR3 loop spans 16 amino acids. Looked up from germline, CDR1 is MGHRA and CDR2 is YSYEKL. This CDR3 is CASSQPTSGSMNEQFF. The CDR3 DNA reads TGCGCCAGCAGCCAACCAACTAGCGGGAGTATGAATGAGCAGTTCTTC.

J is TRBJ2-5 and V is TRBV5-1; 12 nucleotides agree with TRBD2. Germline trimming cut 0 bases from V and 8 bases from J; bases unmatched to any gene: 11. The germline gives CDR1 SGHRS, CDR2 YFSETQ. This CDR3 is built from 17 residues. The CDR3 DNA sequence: TGCGCCAGCAGCTTGGGGACTAGCGGGACCCCCCAAGGAACCCAGTACTTC. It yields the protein CASSLGTSGTPQGTQYF. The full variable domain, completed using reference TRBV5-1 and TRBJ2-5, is KAGVTQTPRYLIKTRGQQVTLSCSPISGHRSVSWYQQTPGQGLQFLFEYFSETQRNKGNFPGRFSGRQFSNSRSEMNVSTLELGDSALYLCASSLGTSGTPQGTQYFGPGTRLLVL.

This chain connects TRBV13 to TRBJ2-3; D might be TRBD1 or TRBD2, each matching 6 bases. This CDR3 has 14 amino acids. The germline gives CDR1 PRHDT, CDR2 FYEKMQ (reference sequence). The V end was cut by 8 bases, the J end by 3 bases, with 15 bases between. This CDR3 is CASSKGGRTDTQYF. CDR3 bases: TGTGCCAGCTCCAAAGGGGGGCGGACAGATACGCAGTATTTT.

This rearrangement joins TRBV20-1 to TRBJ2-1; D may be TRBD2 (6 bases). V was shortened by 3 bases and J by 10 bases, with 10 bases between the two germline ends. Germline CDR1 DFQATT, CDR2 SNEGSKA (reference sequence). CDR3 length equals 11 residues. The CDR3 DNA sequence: TGCAGTGCTAGGAGGGACTCCGAGCAGTTCTTC. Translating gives CSARRDSEQFF.

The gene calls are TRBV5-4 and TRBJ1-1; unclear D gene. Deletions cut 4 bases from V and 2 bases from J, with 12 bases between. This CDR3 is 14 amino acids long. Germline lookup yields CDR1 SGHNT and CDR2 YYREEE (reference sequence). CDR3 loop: CASSRWRSNTEAFF. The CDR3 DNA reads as TGTGCCAGCAGCCGTTGGCGCAGCAACACTGAAGCTTTCTTT.

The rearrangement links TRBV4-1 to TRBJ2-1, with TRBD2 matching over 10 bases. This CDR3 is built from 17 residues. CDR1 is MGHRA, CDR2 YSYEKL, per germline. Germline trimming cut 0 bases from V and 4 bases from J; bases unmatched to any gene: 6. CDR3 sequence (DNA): TGCGCCAGCAGCCAAGACCCCGAGCGGGAGGGATACAATGAGCAGTTCTTC. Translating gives CASSQDPEREGYNEQFF.

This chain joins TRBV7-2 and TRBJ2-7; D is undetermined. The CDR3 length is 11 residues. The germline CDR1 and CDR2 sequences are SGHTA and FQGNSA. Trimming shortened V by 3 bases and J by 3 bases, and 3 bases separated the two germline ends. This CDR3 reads CASSFHYEQYF. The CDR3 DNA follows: TGTGCCAGCAGCTTTCACTACGAGCAGTACTTC.

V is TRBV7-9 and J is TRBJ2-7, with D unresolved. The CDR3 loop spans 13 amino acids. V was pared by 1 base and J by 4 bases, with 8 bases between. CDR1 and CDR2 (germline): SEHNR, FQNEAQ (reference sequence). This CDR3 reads CASSLEAEYEQYF. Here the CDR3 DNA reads TGTGCCAGCAGCTTAGAGGCCGAGTACGAGCAGTACTTC.

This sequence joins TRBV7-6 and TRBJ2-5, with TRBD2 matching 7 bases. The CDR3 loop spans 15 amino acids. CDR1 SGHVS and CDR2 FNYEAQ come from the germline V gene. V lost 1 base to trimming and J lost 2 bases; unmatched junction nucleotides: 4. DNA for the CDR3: TGTGCCAGCAGCTTAGAGGCTAGCGGACAAGAGACCCAGTACTTC. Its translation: CASSLEASGQETQYF.

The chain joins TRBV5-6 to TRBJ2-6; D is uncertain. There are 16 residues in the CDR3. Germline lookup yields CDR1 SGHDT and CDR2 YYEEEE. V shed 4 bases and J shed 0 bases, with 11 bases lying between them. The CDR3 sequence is CASSRPEISGANVLTF. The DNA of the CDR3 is TGTGCCAGCAGCCGACCAGAGATCTCTGGGGCCAACGTCCTGACTTTC.

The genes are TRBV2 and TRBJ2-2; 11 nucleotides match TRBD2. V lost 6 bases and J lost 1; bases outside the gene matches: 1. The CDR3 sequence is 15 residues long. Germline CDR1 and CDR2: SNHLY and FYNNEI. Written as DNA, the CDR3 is TGTGCCAGCAGCACTAGCGGGGGGAACACCGGGGAGCTGTTTTTT. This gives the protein CASSTSGGNTGELFF.

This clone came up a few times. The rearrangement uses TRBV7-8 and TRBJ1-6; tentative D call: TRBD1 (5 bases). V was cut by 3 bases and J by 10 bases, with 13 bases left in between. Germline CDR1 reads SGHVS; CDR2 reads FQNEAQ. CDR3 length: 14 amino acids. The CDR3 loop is CASSFIGSGSPLHF. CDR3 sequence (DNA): TGTGCCAGCAGCTTTATCGGTTCAGGGTCACCCCTCCACTTT.

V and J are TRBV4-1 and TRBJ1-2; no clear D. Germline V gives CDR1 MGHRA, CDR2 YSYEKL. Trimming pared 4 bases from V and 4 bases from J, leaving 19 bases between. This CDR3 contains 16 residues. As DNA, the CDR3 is TGCGCCAGCAGCCGGGTCATGGCGACCTCCCTCTATGGCTACACCTTC. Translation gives CASSRVMATSLYGYTF.

The DNA of the CDR3 is TGTGCCAGCAGCTCTCAGGGGGACGAGCAGTACTTC. Its translation: CASSSQGDEQYF. The chain combines TRBV7-2 with TRBJ2-7; 7 nucleotides agree with TRBD1. The CDR3 length is 12 residues. The V gene end was trimmed by 4 bases and the J gene end by 5 bases; junction bases not matched to a gene: 2. Germline CDR1 and CDR2: SGHTA and FQGNSA.

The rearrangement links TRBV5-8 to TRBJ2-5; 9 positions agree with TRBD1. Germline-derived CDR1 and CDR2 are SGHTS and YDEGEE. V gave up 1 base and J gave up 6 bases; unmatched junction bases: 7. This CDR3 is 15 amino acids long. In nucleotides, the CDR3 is TGTGCCAGCAGCTTGTTCCGGGACAGGGCCCAGACCCAGTACTTC. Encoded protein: CASSLFRDRAQTQYF.

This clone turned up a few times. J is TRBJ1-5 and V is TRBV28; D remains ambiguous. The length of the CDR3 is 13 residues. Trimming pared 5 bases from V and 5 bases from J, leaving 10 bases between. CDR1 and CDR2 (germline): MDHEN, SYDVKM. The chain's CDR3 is CASSPPTHQPQHF. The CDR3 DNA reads TGTGCCAGCAGTCCGCCGACTCATCAGCCCCAGCATTTT.

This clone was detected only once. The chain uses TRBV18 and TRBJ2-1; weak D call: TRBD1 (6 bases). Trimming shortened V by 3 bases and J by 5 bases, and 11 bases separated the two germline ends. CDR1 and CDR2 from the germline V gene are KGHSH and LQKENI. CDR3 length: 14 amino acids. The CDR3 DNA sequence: TGTGCCAGCTCACCCGGAAAGGGGGACAATGAGCAGTTCTTC. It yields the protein CASSPGKGDNEQFF.

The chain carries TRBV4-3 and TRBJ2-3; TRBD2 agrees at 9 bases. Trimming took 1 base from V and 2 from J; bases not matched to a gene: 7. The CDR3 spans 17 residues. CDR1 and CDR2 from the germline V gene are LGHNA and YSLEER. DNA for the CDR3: TGCGCCAGCAGCCAAGTCCCAAGCGGGGGGCCCACAGATACGCAGTATTTT. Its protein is CASSQVPSGGPTDTQYF.

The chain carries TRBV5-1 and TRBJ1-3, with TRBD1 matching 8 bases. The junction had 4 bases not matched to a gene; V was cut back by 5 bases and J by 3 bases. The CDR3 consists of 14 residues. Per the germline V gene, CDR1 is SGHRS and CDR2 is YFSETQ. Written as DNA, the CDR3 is TGCGCCAGCAGTCAGGGGGCGGTTGGAAACACCATATATTTT. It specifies CASSQGAVGNTIYF.

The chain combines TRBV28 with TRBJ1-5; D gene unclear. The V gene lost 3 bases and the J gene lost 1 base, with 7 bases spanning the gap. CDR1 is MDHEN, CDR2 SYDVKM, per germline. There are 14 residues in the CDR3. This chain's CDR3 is CASSFQESNQPQHF. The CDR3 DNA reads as TGTGCCAGCAGTTTCCAGGAAAGCAATCAGCCCCAGCATTTT. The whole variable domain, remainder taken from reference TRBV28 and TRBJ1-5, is DVKVTQSSRYLVKRTGEKVFLECVQDMDHENMFWYRQDPGLGLRLIYFSYDVKMKEKGDIPEGYSVSREKKERFSLILESASTNQTSMYLCASSFQESNQPQHFGDGTRLSIL.

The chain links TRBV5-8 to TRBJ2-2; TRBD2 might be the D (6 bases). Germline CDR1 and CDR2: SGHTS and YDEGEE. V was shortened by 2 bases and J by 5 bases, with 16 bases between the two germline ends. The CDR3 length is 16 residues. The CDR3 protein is CASSFVRTGETGELFF. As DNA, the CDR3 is TGTGCCAGCAGCTTTGTGAGGACGGGAGAAACCGGGGAGCTGTTTTTT.

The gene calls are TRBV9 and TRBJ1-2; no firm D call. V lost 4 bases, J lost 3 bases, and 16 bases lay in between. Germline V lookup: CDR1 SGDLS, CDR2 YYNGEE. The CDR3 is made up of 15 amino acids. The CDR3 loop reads CASSPAGEGHYGYTF. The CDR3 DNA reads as TGTGCCAGCAGCCCTGCTGGGGAGGGCCACTATGGCTACACCTTC.

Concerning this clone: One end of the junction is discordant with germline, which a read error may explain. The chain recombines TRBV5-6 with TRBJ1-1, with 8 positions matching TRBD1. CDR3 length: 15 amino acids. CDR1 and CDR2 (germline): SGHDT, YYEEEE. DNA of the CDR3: TGTGCCAACAGCTTTCTGACAGGGGACGGCACTGAAGCTTTCTTT. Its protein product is CANSFLTGDGTEAFF.

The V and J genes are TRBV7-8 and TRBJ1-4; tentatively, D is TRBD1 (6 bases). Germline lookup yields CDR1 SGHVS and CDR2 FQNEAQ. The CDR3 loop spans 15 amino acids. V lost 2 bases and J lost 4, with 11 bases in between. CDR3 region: CASSLRAGVNEKLFF. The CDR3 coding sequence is TGTGCCAGCAGCTTAAGGGCAGGGGTTAATGAAAAACTGTTTTTT.

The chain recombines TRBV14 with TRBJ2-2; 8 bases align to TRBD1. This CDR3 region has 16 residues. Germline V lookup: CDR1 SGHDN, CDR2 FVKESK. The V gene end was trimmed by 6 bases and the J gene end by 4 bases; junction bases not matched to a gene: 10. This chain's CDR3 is CASSRRQGRGTGELFF. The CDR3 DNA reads TGTGCCAGCAGTCGAAGACAGGGGCGAGGCACCGGGGAGCTGTTTTTT.

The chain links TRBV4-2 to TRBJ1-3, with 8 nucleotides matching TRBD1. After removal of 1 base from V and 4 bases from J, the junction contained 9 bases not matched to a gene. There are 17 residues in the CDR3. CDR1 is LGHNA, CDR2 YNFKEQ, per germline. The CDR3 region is CASSQALTGVRGNTIYF. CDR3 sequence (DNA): TGTGCCAGCAGCCAAGCCCTGACAGGGGTCAGGGGAAACACCATATATTTT.

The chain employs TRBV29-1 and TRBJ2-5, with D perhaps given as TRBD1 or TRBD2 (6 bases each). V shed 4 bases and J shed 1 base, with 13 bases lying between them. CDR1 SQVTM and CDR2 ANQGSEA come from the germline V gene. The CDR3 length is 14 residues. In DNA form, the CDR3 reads TGCAGCGTTGTGAGGGGGGCGGTCCAAGAGACCCAGTACTTC. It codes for CSVVRGAVQETQYF.

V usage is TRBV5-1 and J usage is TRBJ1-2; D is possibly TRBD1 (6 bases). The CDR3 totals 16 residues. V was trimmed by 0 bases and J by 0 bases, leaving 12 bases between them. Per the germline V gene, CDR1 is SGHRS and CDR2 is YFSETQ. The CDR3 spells CASSLETGATNYGYTF. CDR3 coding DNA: TGCGCCAGCAGCTTGGAGACAGGAGCTACTAACTATGGCTACACCTTC.

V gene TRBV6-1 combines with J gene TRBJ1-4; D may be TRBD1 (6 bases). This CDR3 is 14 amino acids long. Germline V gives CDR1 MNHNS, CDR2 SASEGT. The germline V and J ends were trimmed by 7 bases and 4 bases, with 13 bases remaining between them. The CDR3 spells CASIYREGNEKLFF. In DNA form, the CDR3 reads TGTGCCAGCATATACAGGGAGGGTAATGAAAAACTGTTTTTT.

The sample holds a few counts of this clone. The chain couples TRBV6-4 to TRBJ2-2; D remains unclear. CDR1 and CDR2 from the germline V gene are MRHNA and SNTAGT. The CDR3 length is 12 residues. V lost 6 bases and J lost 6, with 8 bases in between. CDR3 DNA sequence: TGTGCCAGCAGAAACCGGTCCGGGGAGCTGTTTTTT. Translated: CASRNRSGELFF.